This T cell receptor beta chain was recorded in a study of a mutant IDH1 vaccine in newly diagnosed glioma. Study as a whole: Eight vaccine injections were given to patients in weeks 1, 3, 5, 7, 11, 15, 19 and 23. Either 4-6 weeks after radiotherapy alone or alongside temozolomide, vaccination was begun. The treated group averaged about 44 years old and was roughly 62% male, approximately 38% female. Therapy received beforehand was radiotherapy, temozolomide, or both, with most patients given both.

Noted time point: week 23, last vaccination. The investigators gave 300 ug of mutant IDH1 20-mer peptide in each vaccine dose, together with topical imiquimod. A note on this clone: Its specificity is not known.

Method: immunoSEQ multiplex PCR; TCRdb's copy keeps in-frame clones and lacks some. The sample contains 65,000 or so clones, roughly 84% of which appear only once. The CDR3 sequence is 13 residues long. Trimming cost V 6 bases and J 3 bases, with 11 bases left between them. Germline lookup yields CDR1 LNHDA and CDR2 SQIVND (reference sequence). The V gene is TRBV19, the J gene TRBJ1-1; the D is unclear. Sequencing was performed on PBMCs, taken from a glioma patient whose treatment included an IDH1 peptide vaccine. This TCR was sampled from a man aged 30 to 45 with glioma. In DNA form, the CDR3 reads TGTGCCAGTAGCCCCTCCGGGTACACTGAAGCTTTCTTT. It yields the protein CASSPSGYTEAFF. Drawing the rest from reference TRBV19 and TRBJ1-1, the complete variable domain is DGGITQSPKYLFRKEGQNVTLSCEQNLNHDAMYWYRQDPGQGLRLIYYSQIVNDFQKGDIAEGYSVSREKKESFPLTVTSAQKNPTAFYLCASSPSGYTEAFFGQGTRLTVV.